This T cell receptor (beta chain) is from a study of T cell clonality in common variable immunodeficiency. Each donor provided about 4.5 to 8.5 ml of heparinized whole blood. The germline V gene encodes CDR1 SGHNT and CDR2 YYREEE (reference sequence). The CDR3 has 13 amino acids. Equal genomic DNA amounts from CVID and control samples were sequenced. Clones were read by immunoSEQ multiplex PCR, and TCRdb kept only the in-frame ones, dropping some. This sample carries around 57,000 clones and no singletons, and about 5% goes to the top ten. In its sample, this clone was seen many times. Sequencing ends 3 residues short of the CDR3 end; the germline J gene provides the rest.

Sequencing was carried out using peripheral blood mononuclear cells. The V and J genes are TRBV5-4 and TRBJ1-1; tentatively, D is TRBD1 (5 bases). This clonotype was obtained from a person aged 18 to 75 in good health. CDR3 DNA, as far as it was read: TGTGCCAGCAGCCCGCTCCAAGACGGGGGA. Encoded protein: CASSPLQDGG. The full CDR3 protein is CASSPLQDGGAFF.